This T cell receptor beta chain was sequenced in a study of shared clonotypes between healthy human individuals. Study observations and caveats: Larger estimated richness was generally seen in naive subsets than in memory subsets. Clonotypes which were not shared had lower generation probabilities than clonotypes that all four donors shared.

As regards this clone: Its specificity is unknown.

The CDR3 has 15 residues. Germline values: CDR1 KGHSH, CDR2 LQKENI. The J segment lost 7 bases and the V segment lost 2 bases, leaving 5 bases of the junction unmatched. Generated by immunoSEQ multiplex PCR, the TCRdb table keeps only in-frame clones and is missing some. The table lists roughly 2 million clones, approximately 95% of them singletons. This TCR derives from a man in his late teens or twenties in good health. The sample taken for sequencing was naive CD4+ T cells sorted from blood. As to subset: CD45RA+ positively selected. V and J are TRBV18 and TRBJ2-1; TRBD2 agrees at 10 bases. The CDR3 coding sequence is TGTGCCAGCTCACCAACGGGACTAGCGAGTAATGAGCAGTTCTTC. It specifies CASSPTGLASNEQFF.